A single sample is the source of the 12 T cell receptor beta chains below, sequenced in a study of blood T cell repertoires in COVID-19 (dated by TCRdb to the early 2020s). Library prep was done by the immunoSEQ multiplex PCR assay. This immuneACCESS table, as held by TCRdb, lists in-frame sequences with V and J called but not all clones. Of the missing ones, under half trace to an unresolved V gene in checked studies; the others have no known cause. The sample table shows some 140,000 clones, and about 80% are seen once. The ten largest clones take up roughly an eighth of the sample. Specimen: peripheral blood. These receptors were collected from a woman aged 55-75 years with COVID-19, enrolled during active disease.

V is TRBV6-2 or TRBV6-3 and J is TRBJ2-5; tentatively, D is TRBD1 (6 bases). Trimming stripped 3 bases from V and 5 bases from J, with 16 bases between. The germline CDR1 and CDR2 sequences are MNHEY and SVGEGT. CDR3 length equals 15 residues. Here the CDR3 DNA reads TGTGCCAGCAGTTATTCCCACAGGGCGTGGGAGACCCAGTACTTC. Its translation: CASSYSHRAWETQYF.

The gene calls are TRBV2 and TRBJ1-5; 8 bases align to TRBD1. The CDR3 totals 14 residues. Germline CDR1 reads SNHLY; CDR2 reads FYNNEI. The ends lost 6 bases at V and 6 bases at J; junction bases unmatched: 7. The CDR3: CASRSTGVRQPQHF. Written as DNA, the CDR3 is TGTGCCAGCAGGTCGACAGGGGTCCGTCAGCCCCAGCATTTT.

The gene calls are TRBV6-5 and TRBJ1-1; possibly TRBD1 for D (5 bases). Germline CDR1 MNHEY, CDR2 SVGAGI. The CDR3 totals 15 residues. Trimming removed 5 bases from V and 0 bases from J, with 13 bases in between. The CDR3 loop reads CASSLRQNLNTEAFF. Written as DNA, the CDR3 is TGTGCCAGCAGTCTAAGACAGAACCTGAACACTGAAGCTTTCTTT.

The CDR3 nucleotides are TGTGCCATCAGTGCGGAGAAGAGGTCCTATAATTCACCCCTCCACTTT. Translation gives CAISAEKRSYNSPLHF. The chain couples TRBV10-3 to TRBJ1-6; D is undetermined. The CDR3 is 16 residues long. V was clipped by 4 bases and J by 1 base, with 11 bases between them. Germline CDR1 reads ENHRY; CDR2 reads SYGVKD.

Remarks on this clone: One junction end does not reproduce the germline sequence, and a read error may be involved. The rearrangement joins TRBV10-3 to TRBJ1-1, with D perhaps TRBD1 (5 bases). The length of the CDR3 is 15 residues. Germline loops: CDR1 ENHRY, CDR2 SYGVKD. The DNA of the CDR3 is TGTGCCATCAGTGAGTCCAGACAGAGGAACGCTGAAGCTTTCTTT. This sequence encodes CAISESRQRNAEAFF.

The chain links TRBV3-1 (or the pseudogene TRBV3-2) to TRBJ1-1; possible D gene TRBD1, 6 bases. Germline V lookup: CDR1 LGHDT, CDR2 YNNKEL (reference sequence). CDR3 length: 15 residues. V was trimmed by 4 bases and J by 7 bases, leaving 19 bases between them. The CDR3 is CASSLPGATSHEAFF. DNA of the CDR3: TGTGCCAGCAGCCTCCCAGGGGCAACAAGTCATGAAGCTTTCTTT.

This rearrangement joins TRBV5-8 to TRBJ1-1; no firm D call. Germline CDR1 reads SGHTS; CDR2 reads YDEGEE. V was shortened by 0 bases and J by 3 bases, with 12 bases between the two germline ends. There are 15 residues in the CDR3. CDR3 sequence: CASSLGVHPDTEAFF. The CDR3 region has the DNA TGTGCCAGCAGCTTGGGAGTTCACCCTGACACTGAAGCTTTCTTT. Looking up the rest from reference TRBV5-8 and TRBJ1-1 gives the full variable domain: EAGVTQSPTHLIKTRGQQATLRCSPISGHTSVYWYQQALGLGLQFLLWYDEGEERNRGNFPPRFSGRQFPNYSSELNVNALELEDSALYLCASSLGVHPDTEAFFGQGTRLTVV.

The chain couples TRBV9 to TRBJ2-1; 8 bases are a match to TRBD2. The germline CDR1 and CDR2 sequences are SGDLS and YYNGEE. The CDR3 has 14 residues. V shed 6 bases and J 2 bases; nucleotides not matched to a gene: 4. The CDR3 sequence is CASNAGGPYNEQFF. CDR3 bases: TGTGCCAGCAATGCGGGAGGCCCCTACAATGAGCAGTTCTTC.

The chain is built from TRBV19 and TRBJ2-1; TRBD2 might be the D (5 bases). The ends were cut back, 3 bases at V and 9 bases at J, with 21 bases in the middle. Germline CDR1 and CDR2: LNHDA and SQIVND (reference sequence). The CDR3 is 16 residues long. The CDR3 is CASSMAGKAVVGEQFF. The CDR3 coding sequence is TGTGCCAGTAGTATGGCCGGGAAGGCTGTCGTGGGTGAGCAGTTCTTC. The entire variable domain, with the rest obtained from reference TRBV19 and TRBJ2-1, is as follows: DGGITQSPKYLFRKEGQNVTLSCEQNLNHDAMYWYRQDPGQGLRLIYYSQIVNDFQKGDIAEGYSVSREKKESFPLTVTSAQKNPTAFYLCASSMAGKAVVGEQFFGPGTRLTVL.

The genes are TRBV6-5 and TRBJ1-3; D is possibly TRBD1 (5 bases). There are 14 residues in the CDR3. Trimming removed 6 bases at V and 0 bases at J, with 9 bases between. Germline V gene data show CDR1 as MNHEY and CDR2 as SVGAGI. The CDR3 region is CASSPGYSGNTIYF. The CDR3 DNA reads TGTGCCAGCAGCCCAGGGTACTCTGGAAACACCATATATTTT.

This chain connects TRBV5-1 to TRBJ1-1, with TRBD1 as a possible D gene (5 bases). V dropped 3 bases and J dropped 8 bases, with 14 bases sitting between them. In germline, CDR1 is SGHRS, CDR2 YFSETQ. CDR3 length: 13 residues. This CDR3 is CASSSPGRPEAFF. The CDR3 DNA follows: TGCGCCAGCAGCTCCCCAGGGCGCCCGGAAGCTTTCTTT.

The V and J genes are TRBV9 and TRBJ2-1; TRBD2 agrees at 15 bases. This CDR3 is built from 15 residues. With 4 bases clipped from V and 9 bases from J, the junction kept 5 bases outside the gene matches. Germline CDR1 reads SGDLS; CDR2 reads YYNGEE. CDR3: CASSLGLAGGSEQFF. The DNA for the CDR3 is TGTGCCAGCAGCTTGGGACTAGCGGGAGGATCTGAGCAGTTCTTC. The entire variable domain, with the rest obtained from reference TRBV9 and TRBJ2-1, is as follows: DSGVTQTPKHLITATGQRVTLRCSPRSGDLSVYWYQQSLDQGLQFLIQYYNGEERAKGNILERFSAQQFPDLHSELNLSSLELGDSALYFCASSLGLAGGSEQFFGPGTRLTVL.